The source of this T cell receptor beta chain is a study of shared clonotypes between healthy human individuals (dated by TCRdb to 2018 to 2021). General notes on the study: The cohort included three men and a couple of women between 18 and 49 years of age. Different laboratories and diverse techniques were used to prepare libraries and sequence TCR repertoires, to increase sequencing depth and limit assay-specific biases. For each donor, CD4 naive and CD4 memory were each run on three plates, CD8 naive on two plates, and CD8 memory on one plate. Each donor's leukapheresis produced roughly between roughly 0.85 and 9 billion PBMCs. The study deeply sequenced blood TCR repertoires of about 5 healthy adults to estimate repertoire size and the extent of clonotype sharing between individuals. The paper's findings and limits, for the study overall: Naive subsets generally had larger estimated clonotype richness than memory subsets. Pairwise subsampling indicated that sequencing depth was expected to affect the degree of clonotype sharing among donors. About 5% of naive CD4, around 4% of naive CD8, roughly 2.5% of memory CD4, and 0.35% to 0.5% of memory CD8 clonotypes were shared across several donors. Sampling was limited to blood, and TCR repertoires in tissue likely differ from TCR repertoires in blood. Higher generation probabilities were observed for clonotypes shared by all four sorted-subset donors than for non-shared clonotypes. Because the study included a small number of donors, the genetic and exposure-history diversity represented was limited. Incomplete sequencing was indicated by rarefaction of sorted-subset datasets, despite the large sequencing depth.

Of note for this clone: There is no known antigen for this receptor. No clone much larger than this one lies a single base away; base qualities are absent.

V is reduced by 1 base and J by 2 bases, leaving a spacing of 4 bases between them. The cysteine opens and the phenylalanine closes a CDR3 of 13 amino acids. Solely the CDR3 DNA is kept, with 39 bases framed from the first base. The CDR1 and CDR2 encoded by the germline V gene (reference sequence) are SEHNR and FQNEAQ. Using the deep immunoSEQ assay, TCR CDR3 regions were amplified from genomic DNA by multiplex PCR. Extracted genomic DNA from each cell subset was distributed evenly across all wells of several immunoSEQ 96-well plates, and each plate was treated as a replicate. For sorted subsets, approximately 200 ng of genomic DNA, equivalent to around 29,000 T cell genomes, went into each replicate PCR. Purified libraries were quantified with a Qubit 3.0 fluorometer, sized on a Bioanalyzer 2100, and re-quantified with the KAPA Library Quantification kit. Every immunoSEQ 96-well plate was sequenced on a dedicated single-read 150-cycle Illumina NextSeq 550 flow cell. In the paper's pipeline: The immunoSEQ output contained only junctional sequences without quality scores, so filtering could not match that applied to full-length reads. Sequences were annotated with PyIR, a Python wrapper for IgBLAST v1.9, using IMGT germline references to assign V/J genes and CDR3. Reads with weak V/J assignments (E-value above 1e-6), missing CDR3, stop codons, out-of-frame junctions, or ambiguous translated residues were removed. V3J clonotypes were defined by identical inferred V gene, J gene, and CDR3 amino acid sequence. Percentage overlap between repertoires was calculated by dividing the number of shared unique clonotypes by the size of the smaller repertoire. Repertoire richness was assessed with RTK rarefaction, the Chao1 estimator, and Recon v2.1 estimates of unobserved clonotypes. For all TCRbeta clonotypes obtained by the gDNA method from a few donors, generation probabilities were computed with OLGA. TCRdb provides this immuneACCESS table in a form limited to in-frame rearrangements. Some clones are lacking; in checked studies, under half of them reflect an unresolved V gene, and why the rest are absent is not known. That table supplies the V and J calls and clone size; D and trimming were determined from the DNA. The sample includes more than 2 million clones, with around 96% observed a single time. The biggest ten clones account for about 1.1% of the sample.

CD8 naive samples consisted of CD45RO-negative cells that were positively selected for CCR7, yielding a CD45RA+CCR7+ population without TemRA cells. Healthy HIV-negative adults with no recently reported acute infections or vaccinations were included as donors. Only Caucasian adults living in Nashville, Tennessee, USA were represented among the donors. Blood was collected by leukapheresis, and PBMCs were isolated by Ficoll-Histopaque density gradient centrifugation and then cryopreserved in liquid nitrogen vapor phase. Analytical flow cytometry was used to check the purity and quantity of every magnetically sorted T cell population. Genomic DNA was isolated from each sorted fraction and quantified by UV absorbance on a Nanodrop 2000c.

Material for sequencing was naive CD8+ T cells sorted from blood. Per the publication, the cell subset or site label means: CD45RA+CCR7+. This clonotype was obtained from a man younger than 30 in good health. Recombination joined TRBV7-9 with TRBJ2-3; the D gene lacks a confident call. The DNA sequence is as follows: TGTGCCAGCAGCTTAGTGTTCACAGATACGCAGTATTTT. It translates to CASSLVFTDTQYF.